This T cell receptor (beta chain) was identified in a study of blood T cells in healthy people across ages. Looking at the study overall: The capture of about one barcoded beta molecule per two T cells was achieved by template switching. Notes on the study in general: The study could not conclusively compare naive and antigen-experienced cells, given its unsorted PBMCs. Per million T cells, the diversity of TCR beta decreased roughly linearly as age advanced.

Primers used in a second PCR of about 7 to 12 cycles were a sample-barcoded 5' primer and a J-beta primer mix. Each sample yielded at least 3 million CDR3-containing paired-end reads. TCRdb processed the 5' RACE reads anew with MiXCR; each CDR3 protein has one entry. The data hold around 1,900,000 distinct CDR3 sequences, with around 40% observed a single time. The V gene's germline CDR1 is SGDLS and CDR2 YYNGEE. V lost 3 bases, J lost 5 bases, and 5 bases stayed unmatched. CDR3 length: 14 amino acids. In regard to this clonotype: Its antigen is unidentified.

The sequence was collected from a human donor in good health. The source material was blood. This chain uses TRBV9 with TRBJ1-2; 9 bases are a match to TRBD1. The CDR3 sequence is CASSGTGGAYGYTF. Here the CDR3 DNA reads TGTGCCAGCAGCGGCACAGGGGGCGCTTATGGCTACACCTTC.